This TCR beta chain stems from a study of T cells in localized non-small cell lung cancer. The J segment lost 0 bases and the V segment lost 1 base, leaving 3 bases of the junction unmatched. CDR1 is SGHDT, CDR2 YYEEEE, per germline. The CDR3 runs 17 residues. TCRdb keeps only in-frame clones here, not all; method: immunoSEQ multiplex PCR. The sample gives over 8,500 clones, over 90% of which show up once; roughly 13% is in the top ten. General observations from the study: Heterogeneity stays possible, as sequencing covered only one tumor region. Among the tissues sampled, uninvolved adjacent lung had the highest T cell clonality, above tumor.

The table lists this clone with a count of one. Its specificity is unknown. Sequencing used peripheral blood, obtained before any cancer treatment. The chain employs TRBV5-6 and TRBJ2-6, with TRBD1 identical over 8 bases. The receptor was isolated from a male donor at least 60 years old with stage III lung adenocarcinoma. The chain's CDR3 is CASSLRTGRSGANVLTF. The CDR3, as DNA: TGTGCCAGCAGCTTGAGGACAGGGCGCTCTGGGGCCAACGTCCTGACTTTC.